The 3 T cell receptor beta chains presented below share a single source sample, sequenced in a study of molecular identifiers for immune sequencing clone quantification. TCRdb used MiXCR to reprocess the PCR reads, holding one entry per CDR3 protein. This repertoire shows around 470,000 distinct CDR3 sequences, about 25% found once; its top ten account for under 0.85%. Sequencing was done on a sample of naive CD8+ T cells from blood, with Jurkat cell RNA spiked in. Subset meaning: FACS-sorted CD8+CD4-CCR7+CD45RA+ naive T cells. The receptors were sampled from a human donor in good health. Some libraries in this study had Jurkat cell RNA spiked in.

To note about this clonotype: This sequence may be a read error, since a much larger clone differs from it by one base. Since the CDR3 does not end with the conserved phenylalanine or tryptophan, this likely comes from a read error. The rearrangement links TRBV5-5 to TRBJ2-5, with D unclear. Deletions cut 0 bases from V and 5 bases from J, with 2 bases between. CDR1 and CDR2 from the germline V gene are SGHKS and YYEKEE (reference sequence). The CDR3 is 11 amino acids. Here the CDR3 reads CASSLDETQYL. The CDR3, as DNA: TGTGCCAGCAGCTTGGACGAGACCCAGTACCTC.

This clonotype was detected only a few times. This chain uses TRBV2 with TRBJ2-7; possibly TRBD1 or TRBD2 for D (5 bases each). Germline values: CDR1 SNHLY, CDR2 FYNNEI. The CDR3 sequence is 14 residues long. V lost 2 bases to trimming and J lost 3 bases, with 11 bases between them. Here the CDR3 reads CASSEIGTFYEQYF. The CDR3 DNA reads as TGTGCCAGCAGTGAAATTGGGACCTTCTACGAGCAGTACTTC.

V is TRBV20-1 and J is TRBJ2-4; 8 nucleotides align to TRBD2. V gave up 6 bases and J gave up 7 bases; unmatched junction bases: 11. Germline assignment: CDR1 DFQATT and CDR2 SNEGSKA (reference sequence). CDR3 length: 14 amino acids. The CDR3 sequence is CSAKPRASGNIQYF. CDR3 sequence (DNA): TGCAGTGCCAAACCCCGGGCTAGCGGGAACATTCAGTACTTC.